Below are 23 T cell receptor beta chains sequenced from a single sample in a study of blood T cell repertoires in COVID-19. Profiled with immunoSEQ multiplex PCR; TCRdb holds only in-frame clones, not every one. This table holds fewer than 25,000 clones, 89% found once. Sequenced sample: peripheral blood. The origin of the receptors is a human donor in a cohort sampled during active COVID-19.

The V and J genes are TRBV2 and TRBJ1-4, with 7 nucleotides matching TRBD1. V trimming: 3 bases; J trimming: 8 bases; junction bases outside the gene matches: 3. The CDR3 covers 13 residues. Germline V CDR1 and CDR2: SNHLY, FYNNEI. In nucleotides, the CDR3 is TGTGCCAGCAGTGACGGGACAGAGGAAAAACTGTTTTTT. Protein: CASSDGTEEKLFF.

In its sample, this clone was seen once. V and J are TRBV6-5 and TRBJ2-1; 11 bases fit TRBD1. The CDR3 is made up of 13 amino acids. CDR1 and CDR2 (germline): MNHEY, SVGAGI. V trimming: 6 bases; J trimming: 7 bases; junction bases outside the gene matches: 2. The CDR3 nucleotides read TGTGCCAGCAGGGACAGGGGGCATAATGAGCAGTTCTTC. It codes for CASRDRGHNEQFF.

The rearrangement joins TRBV19 to TRBJ2-5; 11 positions match TRBD1. This CDR3 region has 13 residues. Per the germline V gene, CDR1 is LNHDA and CDR2 is SQIVND (reference sequence). V lost 5 bases to trimming and J lost 4 bases; unmatched junction nucleotides: 0. The DNA for the CDR3 is TGTGCCAGTAGTGGGACAGGGGGAGAGACCCAGTACTTC. Protein sequence: CASSGTGGETQYF.

The V call is TRBV28, the J call TRBJ1-6, with a tentative D call TRBD1 (6 bases). Germline V gene sequence: CDR1 MDHEN, CDR2 SYDVKM. Trimming removed 4 bases from V and 9 bases from J, with 19 bases in between. The CDR3 totals 16 residues. The CDR3 DNA follows: TGTGCCAGCAGTTCCACGGGACAATCCCTAGCTTCACCCCTCCACTTT. Its protein is CASSSTGQSLASPLHF. The entire variable domain, with the rest obtained from reference TRBV28 and TRBJ1-6, is as follows: DVKVTQSSRYLVKRTGEKVFLECVQDMDHENMFWYRQDPGLGLRLIYFSYDVKMKEKGDIPEGYSVSREKKERFSLILESASTNQTSMYLCASSSTGQSLASPLHFGNGTRLTVT.

The gene calls are TRBV6-2 or TRBV6-3 and TRBJ1-1; D is possibly TRBD1 (6 bases). The ends were cut back, 0 bases at V and 3 bases at J, with 14 bases in the middle. The germline V gene has CDR1 MNHEY and CDR2 SVGEGT. The CDR3 is 16 amino acids. The CDR3 DNA follows: TGTGCCAGCAGTTACTCTGTCGGGGGGCTAGACACTGAAGCTTTCTTT. Translation gives CASSYSVGGLDTEAFF.

The chain has TRBV7-3 and TRBJ2-3, with 9 bases that match TRBD1. The CDR3 consists of 15 residues. V shed 5 bases, J shed 6 bases, and the junction held 9 bases outside the gene matches. Germline V gene sequence: CDR1 SGHTA, CDR2 FQGTGA. The CDR3: CASSRGQGNHDTQYF. The CDR3 nucleotides read TGTGCCAGCAGCAGGGGACAGGGTAACCATGATACGCAGTATTTT. The full variable domain, rest sourced from reference TRBV7-3 and TRBJ2-3, is GAGVSQTPSNKVTEKGKYVELRCDPISGHTALYWYRQSLGQGPEFLIYFQGTGAADDSGLPNDRFFAVRPEGSVSTLKIQRTERGDSAVYLCASSRGQGNHDTQYFGPGTRLTVL.

The rearrangement uses TRBV11-1 and TRBJ1-3, with 7 bases fitting TRBD1. After removal of 5 bases from V and 0 bases from J, the junction contained 7 bases not matched to a gene. The CDR3 length is 16 residues. The germline V gene has CDR1 SGHAT and CDR2 FQDESV (reference sequence). DNA for the CDR3: TGTGCCAGCAGCCCGAGGGGGCGGCGCTCTGGAAACACCATATATTTT. Translation: CASSPRGRRSGNTIYF.

The chain joins TRBV2 to TRBJ1-3, with D tentatively TRBD1 (6 bases). Looked up from germline, CDR1 is SNHLY and CDR2 is FYNNEI. The CDR3 has 14 residues. The V end was cut by 3 bases, the J end by 3 bases, with 9 bases between. CDR3 DNA: TGTGCCAGCAGTGAGGACAGTATTGGAAACACCATATATTTT. As protein: CASSEDSIGNTIYF.

The chain uses TRBV3-1 (or the pseudogene TRBV3-2) and TRBJ2-1; maybe TRBD2 (6 bases). The germline V gene encodes CDR1 LGHDT and CDR2 YNNKEL (reference sequence). The CDR3 runs 15 residues. Trimming left V 1 base short and J 3 bases short, with 10 bases between. The CDR3 loop is CASSQGVSGYNEQFF. The DNA for the CDR3 is TGTGCCAGCAGCCAAGGAGTTAGCGGCTACAATGAGCAGTTCTTC.

V is TRBV5-4 and J is TRBJ2-5; 10 nucleotides agree with TRBD2. CDR1 and CDR2 (germline): SGHNT, YYREEE (reference sequence). The CDR3 loop spans 14 amino acids. V shed 8 bases, J shed 3 bases, and the junction held 7 bases outside the gene matches. CDR3 DNA: TGTGCCAGTCAACCTACTAGCGGGGAAGAGACCCAGTACTTC. Its translation is CASQPTSGEETQYF.

This clone was observed a handful of times. One junction end disagrees with the germline gene, perhaps due to a read error. The CDR3 nucleotides are TGCAGTGCTGACTACTCCCACGAGCAGTACTTC. Amino acid sequence: CSADYSHEQYF. The V gene is TRBV20-1, the J gene TRBJ2-7; D may be TRBD2 (5 bases). This CDR3 contains 11 residues. Germline CDR1 is DFQATT and CDR2 is SNEGSKA (reference sequence).

A single count supports this clone. DNA for the CDR3: TGTGCCAGCAGCTTTGCCGGCGGGGGGAACACTGAAGCTTTCTTT. Encoded protein: CASSFAGGGNTEAFF. The chain has TRBV11-2 and TRBJ1-1; TRBD1 is a possible D gene (5 bases). The V gene's germline CDR1 is SGHAT and CDR2 FQNNGV. The CDR3 is made up of 15 amino acids. The V and J ends lost 3 bases and 1 base respectively, with 12 bases between them.

The chain has TRBV27 and TRBJ1-1; possibly TRBD1 for D (5 bases). This CDR3 is built from 15 residues. Trimming pared 5 bases from V and 4 bases from J, leaving 17 bases between. Germline CDR1 reads MNHEY; CDR2 reads SMNVEV (reference sequence). The DNA for the CDR3 is TGTGCCAGCAGTATAGAGGCGGGGCTGATCACTGAAGCTTTCTTT. Protein sequence: CASSIEAGLITEAFF.

The chain has TRBV9 and TRBJ1-6, with D possibly being TRBD1 (6 bases). Per the germline V gene, CDR1 is SGDLS and CDR2 is YYNGEE. The CDR3 is 16 residues long. V lost 4 bases and J lost 7, with 18 bases in between. The CDR3 DNA reads as TGTGCCAGCAGCATGGGTATGGACAGCGCGAATTCACCCCTCCACTTT. Translation: CASSMGMDSANSPLHF.

The chain employs TRBV9 and TRBJ1-1; D gene ambiguous. Germline V gives CDR1 SGDLS, CDR2 YYNGEE. The CDR3 runs to 14 residues. Trimming stripped 4 bases from V and 5 bases from J, with 15 bases between. CDR3: CASSPHSRETEAFF. The CDR3 nucleotides read TGTGCCAGCAGCCCCCACTCGCGGGAAACTGAAGCTTTCTTT.

This chain uses TRBV9 with TRBJ1-2; the match to TRBD1 covers 7 bases. Trimming at V came to 4 bases and at J to 2 bases, leaving 5 bases not matched to a gene. Germline-derived CDR1 and CDR2 are SGDLS and YYNGEE. The CDR3 covers 14 residues. The CDR3 here is CASSPRTGNYGYTF. DNA of the CDR3: TGTGCCAGCAGCCCTCGGACAGGCAACTATGGCTACACCTTC.

In this sample, this clone turned up once. V and J are TRBV19 and TRBJ2-1; D is undetermined. The CDR3 consists of 14 residues. The germline gives CDR1 LNHDA, CDR2 SQIVND (reference sequence). Deletions cut 6 bases from V and 2 bases from J, with 11 bases between. CDR3 in DNA: TGTGCCAGTAGAAAGACTTTCGCCTACAATGAGCAGTTCTTC. This gives the protein CASRKTFAYNEQFF.

The rearrangement uses TRBV6-6 and TRBJ2-7; TRBD2 matches at 10 bases. The CDR3 is 15 amino acids. V lost 5 bases, J lost 0 bases, and 4 bases stayed unmatched. Germline V gene data show CDR1 as MNHNY and CDR2 as SVGAGI (reference sequence). The CDR3 DNA sequence: TGTGCCAGCAGTGGAGAGCGGGAGGGCTCCTACGAGCAGTACTTC. Translated: CASSGEREGSYEQYF.

The V gene is TRBV18, the J gene TRBJ1-1; 7 positions match TRBD1. Losses at the gene ends were 6 bases for V and 1 base for J; bases not matched to a gene: 8. Germline CDR1 reads KGHSH; CDR2 reads LQKENI. CDR3 length: 15 amino acids. CDR3: CASSLLTGKNTEAFF. The DNA of the CDR3 is TGTGCCAGCTCGCTGCTGACAGGGAAGAACACTGAAGCTTTCTTT.

The V and J genes are TRBV15 and TRBJ1-5; D is ambiguous. V lost 0 bases and J 6 bases, leaving 12 bases between the germline ends. The CDR3 has 15 residues. Per germline, CDR1 LNHNV and CDR2 YYDKDF (reference sequence). The CDR3 nucleotides read TGTGCCACCAGCAGAGATAGGGAGCAGATTCAGCCCCAGCATTTT. It codes for CATSRDREQIQPQHF.

The rearrangement links TRBV19 to TRBJ1-6; perhaps TRBD1 as D (5 bases). The V gene lost 7 bases and the J gene lost 7 bases, with 17 bases spanning the gap. The CDR3 is 15 amino acids. The germline CDR1 and CDR2 sequences are LNHDA and SQIVND (reference sequence). CDR3 DNA: TGTGCCAGTAAGAGTCAGTACAGGAACAATTCACCCCTCCACTTT. Residues: CASKSQYRNNSPLHF.

This chain connects TRBV6-5 to TRBJ2-1, with 7 nucleotides matching TRBD2. The CDR3 is 15 residues long. Germline lookup yields CDR1 MNHEY and CDR2 SVGAGI. V dropped 5 bases and J dropped 4; count of bases not matched to a gene: 8. The CDR3 sequence: CASSTLASVYNEQFF. CDR3 bases: TGTGCCAGCAGTACACTAGCGTCAGTTTACAATGAGCAGTTCTTC.

The V gene is TRBV6-5, the J gene TRBJ1-5; 9 positions agree with TRBD1. CDR1 and CDR2 (germline): MNHEY, SVGAGI. J lost 7 bases, V lost 5 bases, and 9 bases had no gene match. The CDR3 extends over 15 amino acids. The CDR3 region is CASSHGQGLAQPQHF. Written as DNA, the CDR3 is TGTGCCAGCAGTCACGGACAGGGGTTGGCCCAGCCCCAGCATTTT.